This T cell receptor beta chain was recovered during a study of shared clonotypes between healthy human individuals. The CDR3 has 16 residues. The germline CDR1 and CDR2 sequences are SGHTA and FQGNSA. The V and J ends lost 6 bases and 0 bases respectively, with 17 bases between them. Terminally differentiated effector memory CD45RA+ cells were left out of the naive CD8 fraction, which was CD45RO-negative and positively selected for CCR7. To note about this clone: Its antigen remains unidentified.

Method: immunoSEQ multiplex PCR; TCRdb's copy keeps in-frame clones and lacks some. The sample shows around 550,000 clones, 90% to 95% of them seen only once. Regarding the study as a whole: Clonotypes shared by all four sorted-subset donors had higher generation probabilities than non-shared clonotypes.

Material for sequencing was naive CD8+ T cells sorted from blood. This sequence originates from a woman aged 25 to 39 in good health. The chain employs TRBV7-2 and TRBJ1-1; no definite D call. For the CDR3, the DNA is TGTGCCAGCAGACCCGCCCCTCGGAGCCTGAACACTGAAGCTTTCTTT. It specifies CASRPAPRSLNTEAFF.